Below, one T cell receptor beta chain is given with its context. Clones were sequenced by immunoSEQ multiplex PCR, and TCRdb holds only the in-frame ones, with some missing. The sample lists 850,000 to 1,200,000 clones, around 74% occurring once. This entry belongs to a study of shared clonotypes between healthy human individuals. The CDR3 runs to 17 residues. V shed 3 bases and J 0 bases; nucleotides not matched to a gene: 7. CDR1 MGHRA and CDR2 YSYEKL come from the germline V gene. The receptor was derived from a man aged 18 to 30 in good health. This chain joins TRBV4-1 and TRBJ2-7; TRBD2 matches 11 bases. Input material: memory CD4+ T cells sorted from blood. This sample's subset: CD45RA-negative fraction. This chain's CDR3 is CASSHVMTSGVSYEQYF. In DNA form, the CDR3 reads TGCGCCAGCAGCCATGTCATGACTAGCGGGGTCTCCTACGAGCAGTACTTC.